The 8 T cell receptor beta chains listed next were all sequenced from one sample in a study of human CD8 memory T cell subsets. TCR beta was sequenced from UMI-tagged 5' RACE libraries. TCRdb reworked the 5' RACE reads into one entry per CDR3 protein, no DNA. Reported are about 10,000 distinct CDR3 sequences; the ten largest clones contain roughly 9.8%. Sequencing input: CD8+ stem-like memory T cells (TSCM and TCM) sorted from PBMCs. Subset described: stem-like memory CD8 T cells (TSTEM), CCR7+ PD-1- TIGIT-. The receptors were gathered from a human donor in good health.

This chain links TRBV12-3 or TRBV12-4 with TRBJ2-1; TCRdb picks TRBD1, but there is no DNA to check that call. This CDR3 is built from 13 residues. The CDR3: CASSPGQYNEQFF.

This clonotype counts as medium-sized by frequency. V gene TRBV7-9 combines with J gene TRBJ2-7; absent DNA, TCRdb's TRBD1 call cannot be checked. Germline V gene lookup returns CDR1 SEHNR and CDR2 FQNEAQ (reference sequence). This CDR3 has 14 residues. The CDR3 here is CASSLTERGLEQYF.

The rearrangement uses TRBV6-5 and TRBJ1-1. The CDR3 has 14 residues. Germline loops: CDR1 MNHEY, CDR2 SVGAGI. This CDR3 reads CASSYSTENTEAFF.

The chain couples TRBV27 to TRBJ2-1; TCRdb's assignment of TRBD1 cannot be checked, as there is no DNA. Germline V gene sequence: CDR1 MNHEY, CDR2 SMNVEV (reference sequence). The CDR3 length is 13 residues. The CDR3 spells CASSRFTGDEQFF.

V gene TRBV7-9 combines with J gene TRBJ2-1; TCRdb returns TRBD1, unconfirmable since there is no DNA. The CDR3 runs to 15 residues. Germline-derived CDR1 and CDR2 are SEHNR and FQNEAQ (reference sequence). The CDR3 sequence: CASSWDRRPYNEQFF.

This chain uses TRBV6-5 with TRBJ2-7; absent DNA, TCRdb's TRBD1 call cannot be checked. CDR1 MNHEY and CDR2 SVGAGI come from the germline V gene. The CDR3 has 14 amino acids. CDR3 region: CASSYSEQGFEQYF.

The genes are TRBV27 and TRBJ2-1; TCRdb names TRBD1, which stays unverified in the absence of DNA. Germline CDR1 is MNHEY and CDR2 is SMNVEV (reference sequence). The CDR3 length is 13 residues. CDR3 amino acids: CASSLLSSPYQFF.

The chain recombines TRBV28 with TRBJ1-2. Per the germline V gene, CDR1 is MDHEN and CDR2 is SYDVKM. CDR3 length: 15 amino acids. The CDR3 reads CASSLWSSSNYGYTF.